This T cell receptor beta chain was obtained from a study of blood T cell repertoires in COVID-19. Turning to the study itself: The United States, Italy and Spain provided the acute and convalescent COVID-19 samples.

Libraries were prepared by immunoSEQ multiplex PCR; TCRdb keeps only in-frame clonotypes and omits some of them. The sample holds fewer than 250,000 clones, approximately 78% seen once. The V gene lost 3 bases and the J gene lost 7 bases, with 7 bases spanning the gap. The CDR3 spans 12 residues. Germline-derived CDR1 and CDR2 are SEHNR and FQNEAQ (reference sequence). V is TRBV7-9 and J is TRBJ2-1; the D is unclear. This sequence originates from a woman aged 35 to 49 with acute or convalescent COVID-19. Specimen: peripheral blood. CDR3 sequence: CASSFDRNEQFF. The CDR3 DNA is TGTGCCAGCAGCTTTGATAGAAATGAGCAGTTCTTC.